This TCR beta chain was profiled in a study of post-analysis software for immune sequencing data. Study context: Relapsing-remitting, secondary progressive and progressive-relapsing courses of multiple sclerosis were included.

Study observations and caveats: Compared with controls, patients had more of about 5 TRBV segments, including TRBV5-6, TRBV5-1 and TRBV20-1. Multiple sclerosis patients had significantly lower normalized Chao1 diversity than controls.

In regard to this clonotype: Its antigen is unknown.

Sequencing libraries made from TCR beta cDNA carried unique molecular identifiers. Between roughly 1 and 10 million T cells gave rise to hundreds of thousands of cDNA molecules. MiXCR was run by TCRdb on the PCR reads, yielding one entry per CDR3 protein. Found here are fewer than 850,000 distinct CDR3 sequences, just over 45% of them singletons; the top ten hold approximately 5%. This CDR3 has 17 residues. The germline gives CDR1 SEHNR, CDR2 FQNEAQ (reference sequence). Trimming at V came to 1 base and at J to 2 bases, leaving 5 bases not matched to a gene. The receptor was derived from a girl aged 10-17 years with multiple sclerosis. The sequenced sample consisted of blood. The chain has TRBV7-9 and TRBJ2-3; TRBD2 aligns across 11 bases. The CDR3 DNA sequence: TGTGCCAGCAGCTTAGAAGGACTAGCGGGCTCCACAGATACGCAGTATTTT. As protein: CASSLEGLAGSTDTQYF.